Below are 15 T cell receptor beta chains sequenced from a single sample in a study of blood T cell repertoires in COVID-19. TCRdb keeps only in-frame clones here, not all; method: immunoSEQ multiplex PCR. The sample carries under 95,000 clones, roughly 84% recorded once. Sequenced input: peripheral blood. The source is a man in his 70s with acute or convalescent COVID-19.

A single count supports this clone. The V call is TRBV30, the J call TRBJ2-3; 9 bases line up with TRBD2. The CDR3 has 14 residues. The J segment lost 5 bases and the V segment lost 5 bases, leaving 8 bases of the junction unmatched. CDR1 is GTSNPN, CDR2 SVGIG, per germline (reference sequence). Written as DNA, the CDR3 is TGTGCCTGGGTGCGGGGGGGTGTAAGAGATACGCAGTATTTT. Residues: CAWVRGGVRDTQYF.

The J gene is TRBJ2-3, the V gene TRBV7-8; TRBD2 aligns across 9 bases. Trimming took 5 bases from V and 6 from J; bases not matched to a gene: 9. CDR3 size: 15 residues. Germline CDR1 is SGHVS and CDR2 is FQNEAQ. DNA for the CDR3: TGTGCCAGCAGCCTGCGCGGGGGGGCGGGGGATACGCAGTATTTT. Its translation: CASSLRGGAGDTQYF.

The CDR3 bases are TGTGCCAGCAGCTTAGTAGAGGGGGCCCACAATGAGCAGTTCTTC. It translates to CASSLVEGAHNEQFF. The chain uses TRBV7-8 and TRBJ2-1; 7 bases are shared with TRBD1. The J segment lost 5 bases and the V segment lost 1 base, leaving 5 bases of the junction unmatched. CDR3 length: 15 residues. Germline V lookup: CDR1 SGHVS, CDR2 FQNEAQ.

The chain is built from TRBV6-5 and TRBJ1-6, with a weak D call TRBD1 (5 bases). CDR3 size: 13 residues. V dropped 7 bases and J dropped 5 bases, with 9 bases sitting between them. The V gene's germline CDR1 is MNHEY and CDR2 SVGAGI. The CDR3 reads CASTVRDNSPLHF. CDR3 nucleotides: TGTGCCAGCACCGTCAGGGATAATTCACCCCTCCACTTT.

The chain combines TRBV10-3 with TRBJ2-5; TRBD1 might be the D (6 bases). From germline, CDR1 is ENHRY and CDR2 SYGVKD. Between the trimmed V and J ends, which lost 10 bases and 3 bases, there was a span of 15 bases. The CDR3 length is 13 residues. In nucleotides, the CDR3 is TGTGCCACCAAGGGACAAAGAGAAGAGACCCAGTACTTC. As protein: CATKGQREETQYF.

The gene calls are TRBV2 and TRBJ1-1, with 11 bases fitting TRBD1. V gave up 7 bases and J gave up 5 bases; unmatched junction bases: 6. Germline V CDR1 and CDR2: SNHLY, FYNNEI. This CDR3 region has 14 residues. In DNA, the CDR3 is TGTGCCAGCAAGGCCGGGACAGGGGGAACTGAAGCTTTCTTT. Translated: CASKAGTGGTEAFF.

The chain uses TRBV7-9 and TRBJ2-1; D perhaps matches TRBD1 (5 bases). Germline V gene sequence: CDR1 SEHNR, CDR2 FQNEAQ (reference sequence). The CDR3 runs 12 residues. V lost 7 bases and J lost 8, with 12 bases in between. The DNA of the CDR3 is TGTGCCAGCAACTACGAAGGGGATGAGCAGTTCTTC. Translated: CASNYEGDEQFF.

The chain couples TRBV2 to TRBJ2-6; a weak D match, TRBD1 (6 bases). The CDR3 is 14 residues long. V lost 5 bases, J lost 2 bases, and 7 bases lay in between. Germline loops: CDR1 SNHLY, CDR2 FYNNEI. The CDR3 protein is CASSYRAGANVLTF. The CDR3 nucleotides read TGTGCCAGCAGTTACAGGGCTGGGGCCAACGTCCTGACTTTC.

This chain links TRBV7-8 with TRBJ1-4; no definite D call. Germline CDR1 SGHVS, CDR2 FQNEAQ. Trimming shortened V by 1 base and J by 6 bases, and 6 bases separated the two germline ends. This CDR3 contains 13 residues. CDR3 coding DNA: TGTGCCAGCAGCTTAGACACCTATGAAAAACTGTTTTTT. This gives the protein CASSLDTYEKLFF.

V gene TRBV7-8 combines with J gene TRBJ1-1; tentatively, D is TRBD1 (6 bases). The CDR3 covers 14 residues. The V end lost 1 base, the J end lost 7 bases, and 13 bases lay between the germline ends. Germline loops: CDR1 SGHVS, CDR2 FQNEAQ. DNA for the CDR3: TGTGCCAGCAGCTTAGATTGGGGGACAATTGAAGCTTTCTTT. Translating gives CASSLDWGTIEAFF.

This chain uses TRBV25-1 with TRBJ1-5; no definite D call. This CDR3 is 13 amino acids long. V was cut by 5 bases and J by 2 bases, with 7 bases left in between. The germline V gene has CDR1 MGHDK and CDR2 SYGVNS. CDR3 nucleotide sequence: TGTGCCAGCAGTCGTACAGGCAATCAGCCCCAGCATTTT. It encodes CASSRTGNQPQHF.

The chain has TRBV10-1 and TRBJ1-6; no reliable D call. This CDR3 has 12 amino acids. V was pared by 3 bases and J by 6 bases, with 3 bases between. Germline V CDR1 and CDR2: WNHNN, SYGVQD (reference sequence). The CDR3 reads CASSDSNSPLHF. The CDR3 DNA sequence: TGCGCCAGCAGTGACAGTAATTCACCCCTCCACTTT.

The chain carries TRBV4-1 and TRBJ1-2, with a weak D call TRBD1 (5 bases). Germline CDR1 and CDR2: MGHRA and YSYEKL. The CDR3 covers 17 residues. V lost 3 bases and J 0 bases, leaving 17 bases between the germline ends. CDR3 in DNA: TGCGCCAGCAGCCAGGGGGACTCTGGGAGGTCTAACTATGGCTACACCTTC. This encodes CASSQGDSGRSNYGYTF.

V is TRBV5-5 and J is TRBJ1-1, with 7 nucleotides matching TRBD1. CDR1 SGHKS and CDR2 YYEKEE come from the germline V gene (reference sequence). The CDR3 totals 17 residues. Unmatched junction bases numbered 20, after V lost 0 bases and J lost 12 bases. CDR3 amino acids: CASSLDFNRGGKGSTFF. In DNA, the CDR3 is TGTGCCAGCAGCTTGGATTTCAACAGGGGCGGGAAGGGGAGCACTTTCTTT.

This chain links TRBV5-1 with TRBJ1-4; 7 bases align to TRBD1. The J segment lost 0 bases and the V segment lost 7 bases, leaving 6 bases of the junction unmatched. CDR3 length: 15 residues. Germline values: CDR1 SGHRS, CDR2 YFSETQ. The CDR3 loop reads CASHQGQATNEKLFF. The CDR3 DNA reads as TGCGCCAGCCATCAAGGACAGGCAACTAATGAAAAACTGTTTTTT.